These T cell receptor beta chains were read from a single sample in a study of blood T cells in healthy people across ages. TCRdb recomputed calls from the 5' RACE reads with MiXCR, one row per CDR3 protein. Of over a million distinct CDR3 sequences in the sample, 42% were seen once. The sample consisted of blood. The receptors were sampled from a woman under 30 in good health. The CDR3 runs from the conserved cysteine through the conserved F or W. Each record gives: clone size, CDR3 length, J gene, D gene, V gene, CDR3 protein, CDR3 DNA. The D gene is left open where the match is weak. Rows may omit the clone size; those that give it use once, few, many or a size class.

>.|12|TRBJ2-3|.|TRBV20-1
CSGREATDTQYF
TGCAGTGGGAGGGAGGCCACAGATACGCAGTATTTT
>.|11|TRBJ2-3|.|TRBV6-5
CATRLGDTQYF
TGTGCCACCCGACTGGGAGATACGCAGTATTTT
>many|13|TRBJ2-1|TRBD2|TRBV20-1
CSASRSGGDEQFF
TGCAGTGCTAGTAGATCCGGGGGGGATGAGCAGTTCTTC
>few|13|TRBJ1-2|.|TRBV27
CASSSDGRYGYTF
TGTGCCAGCAGTTCCGACGGCCGCTATGGCTACACCTTC
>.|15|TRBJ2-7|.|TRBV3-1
CASSQPSGRSHEQYF
TGTGCCAGCAGCCAACCGAGTGGGCGCTCCCACGAGCAGTACTTC
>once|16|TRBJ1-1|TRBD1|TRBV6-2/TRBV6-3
CASRPYMGQGRTEAFF
TGTGCCAGCAGACCTTACATGGGACAGGGCAGGACTGAAGCTTTCTTT
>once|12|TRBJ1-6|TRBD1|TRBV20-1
CSARGQGSPLHF
TGCAGTGCTAGAGGACAGGGGTCACCCCTCCACTTT
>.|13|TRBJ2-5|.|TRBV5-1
CASSWMAPEYQYF
TGCGCCAGCAGCTGGATGGCTCCCGAATATCAGTACTTC
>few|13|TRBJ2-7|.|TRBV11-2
CASRPGFSYEQYF
TGTGCCAGCAGGCCAGGGTTCTCCTACGAGCAGTACTTC
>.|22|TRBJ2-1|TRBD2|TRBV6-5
CASSYRAGFKLAGRSSYNEQFF
TGTGCCAGCAGTTACAGGGCAGGGTTCAAACTAGCGGGAAGGAGCTCCTACAATGAGCAGTTCTTC
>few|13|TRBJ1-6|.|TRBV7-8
CASRGEMNSPLHF
TGTGCCAGCAGGGGGGAGATGAATTCACCCCTCCACTTT
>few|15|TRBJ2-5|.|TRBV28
CASTQDRRKGETQYF
TGTGCCAGCACCCAAGACCGCCGGAAGGGCGAGACCCAGTACTTC